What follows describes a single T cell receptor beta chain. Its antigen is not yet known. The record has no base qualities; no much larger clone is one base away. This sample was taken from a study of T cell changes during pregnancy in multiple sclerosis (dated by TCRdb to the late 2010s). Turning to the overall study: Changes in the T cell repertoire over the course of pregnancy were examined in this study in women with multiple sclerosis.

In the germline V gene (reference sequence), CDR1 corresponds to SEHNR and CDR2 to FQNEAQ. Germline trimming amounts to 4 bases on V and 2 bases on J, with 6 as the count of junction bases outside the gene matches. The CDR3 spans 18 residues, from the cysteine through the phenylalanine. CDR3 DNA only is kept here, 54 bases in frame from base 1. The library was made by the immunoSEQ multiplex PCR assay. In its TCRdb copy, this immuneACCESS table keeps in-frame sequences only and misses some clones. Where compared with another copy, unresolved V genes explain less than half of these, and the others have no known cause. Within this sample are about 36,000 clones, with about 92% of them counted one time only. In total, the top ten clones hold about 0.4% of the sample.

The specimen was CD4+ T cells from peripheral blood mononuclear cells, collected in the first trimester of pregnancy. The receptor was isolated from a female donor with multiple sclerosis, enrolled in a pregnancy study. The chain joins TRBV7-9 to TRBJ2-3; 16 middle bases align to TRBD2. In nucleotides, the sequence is TGTGCCAGCAGCTCCCCGGGACTAGCGGGAGGGCACACAGATACGCAGTATTTT. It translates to CASSSPGLAGGHTDTQYF.